These 17 T cell receptor beta chains came from one sample sequenced in a study of T cell changes during pregnancy in multiple sclerosis. Only in-frame clones appear in the TCRdb table, and some are missing; sequencing was by immunoSEQ multiplex PCR. The table lists approximately 47,000 clones, over 85% of them singletons. This specimen was CD4+ T cells from peripheral blood mononuclear cells, taken in the first trimester of pregnancy. These receptors were obtained from a female donor with multiple sclerosis, enrolled in a pregnancy study.

The chain uses TRBV5-1 and TRBJ1-1; D is uncertain. The CDR3 spans 14 residues. Per germline, CDR1 SGHRS and CDR2 YFSETQ. The V end lost 4 bases, the J end lost 7 bases, and 17 bases lay between the germline ends. The CDR3 DNA reads as TGCGCCAGCAGCCCGGGATTCGAGGGAATTGAAGCTTTCTTT. This gives the protein CASSPGFEGIEAFF.

The rearrangement links TRBV9 to TRBJ2-2, with 9 bases that match TRBD2. The CDR3 is 17 amino acids. CDR1 and CDR2 from the germline V gene are SGDLS and YYNGEE. The ends lost 6 bases at V and 7 bases at J; junction bases unmatched: 16. CDR3 region: CASTRGGGGEVGGELFF. Written as DNA, the CDR3 is TGTGCCAGCACTCGCGGGGGGGGCGGCGAGGTTGGCGGGGAGCTGTTTTTT.

This sequence joins TRBV5-4 and TRBJ2-3; possible D gene TRBD2, 7 bases. Looked up from germline, CDR1 is SGHNT and CDR2 is YYREEE (reference sequence). The V gene lost 3 bases and the J gene lost 4 bases, with 15 bases spanning the gap. This CDR3 comprises 15 residues. CDR3 protein: CASSWGGARSDTQYF. The CDR3 DNA sequence: TGTGCCAGCAGCTGGGGGGGGGCAAGGTCAGATACGCAGTATTTT.

This clone was seen a few times. The V call is TRBV27, the J call TRBJ1-2; weak D call: TRBD1 (5 bases). Germline CDR1 is MNHEY and CDR2 is SMNVEV (reference sequence). V was trimmed by 5 bases and J by 6 bases, leaving 16 bases between them. CDR3 length: 14 residues. Here the CDR3 reads CASSSQGIMDGYTF. The DNA of the CDR3 is TGTGCCAGCAGTAGCCAGGGAATTATGGATGGCTACACCTTC.

The chain has TRBV7-3 and TRBJ2-3; possibly TRBD2 for D (5 bases). The germline V gene has CDR1 SGHTA and CDR2 FQGTGA. This CDR3 is built from 16 residues. V was trimmed by 5 bases and J by 0 bases, leaving 15 bases between them. CDR3: CASSNQLGLSTDTQYF. CDR3 nucleotides: TGTGCCAGCAGCAATCAGCTTGGACTTAGCACAGATACGCAGTATTTT.

In the case of this clone: The CDR3 ends on some other residue instead of the conserved phenylalanine or tryptophan, so this is likely a read error. The limits of the CDR3 on the DNA are not certain, so only TCRdb's listed CDR3 is given. The J gene is TRBJ1-1, the V gene TRBV20-1; the table's D gene call, TRBD1, was not cross checked with the DNA. The CDR3 totals 11 residues, both ends included. Germline CDR1 reads DFQATT; CDR2 reads SNEGSKA (reference sequence). CDR3 amino acids: CSARDPDSAGV.

The CDR3 DNA follows: TGTGCCAGCAGCTTAGGATACAAATCGGACAGGGCAATAGACGAGCAGTACTTC. It specifies CASSLGYKSDRAIDEQYF. The chain has TRBV7-6 and TRBJ2-7; 8 bases match TRBD1. With V trimmed by 1 base and J by 5 bases, 16 bases remained unmatched. Germline values: CDR1 SGHVS, CDR2 FNYEAQ. The CDR3 loop spans 18 amino acids.

V is TRBV7-2 and J is TRBJ1-1; D gene ambiguous. Germline lookup yields CDR1 SGHTA and CDR2 FQGNSA. Trimming stripped 0 bases from V and 6 bases from J, with 17 bases between. The CDR3 has 16 residues. CDR3 in DNA: TGTGCCAGCAGCTTAGCCGGGGTCCCGTTTAGGCCTGAAGCTTTCTTT. This encodes CASSLAGVPFRPEAFF.

CDR3 sequence: CASSSLSSSGNTIYF. The DNA for the CDR3 is TGTGCCAGCAGCTCCCTGAGCTCCTCTGGAAACACCATATATTTT. The J gene is TRBJ1-3, the V gene TRBV9; no clear D gene. The CDR3 consists of 15 residues. In germline, CDR1 is SGDLS, CDR2 YYNGEE. V shed 4 bases and J shed 0 bases, with 11 bases lying between them.

The rearrangement links TRBV29-1 to TRBJ2-7; 7 positions agree with TRBD2. Germline-derived CDR1 and CDR2 are SQVTM and ANQGSEA. V lost 6 bases, J lost 2 bases, and 4 bases stayed unmatched. This CDR3 contains 12 residues. The CDR3 DNA reads as TGCAGCGTGGGGGACTACACCTACGAGCAGTACTTC. As protein: CSVGDYTYEQYF.

The CDR3 DNA reads TGTGCCAGTAGTATAGATCGGGGGCAGGGGGCGAGCAATCAGCCCCAGCATTTT. Its translation is CASSIDRGQGASNQPQHF. J is TRBJ1-5 and V is TRBV19; 8 positions agree with TRBD1. CDR3 size: 18 residues. After removal of 0 bases from V and 1 base from J, the junction contained 8 bases not matched to a gene. Germline values: CDR1 LNHDA, CDR2 SQIVND (reference sequence).

V usage is TRBV10-3 and J usage is TRBJ1-1, with no clear D. The germline V and J ends were trimmed by 6 bases and 4 bases, with 12 bases remaining between them. CDR1 ENHRY and CDR2 SYGVKD come from the germline V gene. The CDR3 consists of 13 residues. CDR3 DNA sequence: TGTGCCATCAGACCGGCGGGTTCCACTGAAGCTTTCTTT. Its protein product is CAIRPAGSTEAFF.

The J gene is TRBJ2-7, the V gene TRBV25-1; no reliable D call. Per germline, CDR1 MGHDK and CDR2 SYGVNS. The V gene lost 4 bases and the J gene lost 2 bases, with 12 bases spanning the gap. The CDR3 has 14 amino acids. In DNA form, the CDR3 reads TGTGCCAGCAGTGCATCGCGGAGCACCTACGAGCAGTACTTC. This translates into CASSASRSTYEQYF.

V usage is TRBV15 and J usage is TRBJ1-6; D is perhaps TRBD1 (5 bases). Trimming removed 5 bases at V and 4 bases at J, with 12 bases between. CDR1 and CDR2 from the germline V gene are LNHNV and YYDKDF (reference sequence). CDR3 length: 15 amino acids. CDR3 DNA sequence: TGTGCCACCAGCGCGGGGCTGCCTTATAATTCACCCCTCCACTTT. Translation gives CATSAGLPYNSPLHF.

The chain uses TRBV18 and TRBJ1-3; D perhaps matches TRBD1 (5 bases). Deletions cut 1 base from V and 0 bases from J, with 10 bases between. CDR1 is KGHSH and CDR2 is LQKENI in the germline V gene. This CDR3 is 16 amino acids long. CDR3 residues: CASSPLGTGSGNTIYF. In DNA form, the CDR3 reads TGTGCCAGCTCACCACTAGGCACAGGCTCTGGAAACACCATATATTTT.

This sequence joins TRBV30 and TRBJ1-2; 9 bases map to TRBD1. In germline, CDR1 is GTSNPN, CDR2 SVGIG (reference sequence). The J segment lost 0 bases and the V segment lost 0 bases, leaving 5 bases of the junction unmatched. The CDR3 is 16 amino acids. The CDR3 nucleotides read TGTGCCTGGAGTGTAACAGGGGGCATGGCTAACTATGGCTACACCTTC. The encoded protein is CAWSVTGGMANYGYTF. Drawing the rest from reference TRBV30 and TRBJ1-2, the complete variable domain is SQTIHQWPATLVQPVGSPLSLECTVEGTSNPNLYWYRQAAGRGLQLLFYSVGIGQISSEVPQNLSASRPQDRQFILSSKKLLLSDSGFYLCAWSVTGGMANYGYTFGSGTRLTVV.

This clone was detected once. The chain is built from TRBV27 and TRBJ1-5; 7 positions agree with TRBD1. This CDR3 contains 14 residues. Per germline, CDR1 MNHEY and CDR2 SMNVEV (reference sequence). The V gene end was trimmed by 3 bases and the J gene end by 6 bases; junction bases not matched to a gene: 5. CDR3 coding DNA: TGTGCCAGCAGTTTTTCAGGGGGACGTCAGCCCCAGCATTTT. This encodes CASSFSGGRQPQHF.